This passage covers 11 T cell receptor beta chains from one sample sequenced in a study of Ad26.COV2.S vaccination and SARS-CoV-2 variants. The method was immunoSEQ multiplex PCR; TCRdb's version includes in-frame clones alone and lacks a portion of them. The sample carries fewer than 900,000 clones, around 90% recorded once. Stated treatment: 15 to 20 received Ad26.COV2.S at low or high dose, single or two shots; about 5 received placebo; per-sample allocation not given. Collection of the samples took place on day 63 after the first injection of vaccine or placebo. This specimen consisted of peripheral blood, obtained in a trial of Ad26.COV2.S vaccine versus placebo. The receptors originated from a person aged 18-60 years who received the Ad26.COV2.S COVID-19 vaccine or a placebo.

This clone has more than one count but fewer than ten. The rearrangement links TRBV19 to TRBJ2-7; TRBD1 is a possible D gene (6 bases). This CDR3 is 15 amino acids long. V was cut by 3 bases and J by 0 bases, with 12 bases left in between. Per germline, CDR1 LNHDA and CDR2 SQIVND (reference sequence). CDR3 DNA sequence: TGTGCCAGTAGTATGGGGGCTATCCCCTCCTACGAGCAGTACTTC. Encoded protein: CASSMGAIPSYEQYF.

The chain is built from TRBV6-5 and TRBJ2-7, with D possibly TRBD2 on 6 matching bases. The V gene's germline CDR1 is MNHEY and CDR2 SVGAGI. V lost 0 bases and J 2 bases, leaving 8 bases between the germline ends. The CDR3 length is 14 residues. CDR3 residues: CASSYSEGPYEQYF. CDR3 in DNA: TGTGCCAGCAGTTACTCGGAGGGGCCCTACGAGCAGTACTTC.

V is TRBV6-2 or TRBV6-3 and J is TRBJ2-7; D may match TRBD1 or TRBD2 (5 bases each). The CDR3 consists of 18 residues. Germline values: CDR1 MNHEY, CDR2 SVGEGT. Trimming removed 4 bases from V and 0 bases from J, with 22 bases in between. For the CDR3, the DNA is TGTGCCAGCAGTTCCGACCCCTACGGGACGGCAATCTCCTACGAGCAGTACTTC. It specifies CASSSDPYGTAISYEQYF.

V and J are TRBV19 and TRBJ2-3; D possibly corresponds to TRBD1 (6 bases). This CDR3 region has 13 residues. Trimming removed 3 bases at V and 6 bases at J, with 10 bases between. CDR1 is LNHDA and CDR2 is SQIVND in the germline V gene (reference sequence). This CDR3 reads CASSIVQGDTQYF. As DNA, the CDR3 is TGTGCCAGTAGTATCGTACAGGGCGATACGCAGTATTTT.

Regarding this clone: Other DNA sequences from this sample encode an identical CDR3 as well. The chain carries TRBV28 and TRBJ2-6, with 7 bases lining up with TRBD2. The CDR3 covers 15 residues. V was clipped by 2 bases and J by 2 bases; unmatched bases: 0. Looked up from germline, CDR1 is MDHEN and CDR2 is SYDVKM. The CDR3 region is CASSLGGAGANVLTF. Here the CDR3 DNA reads TGTGCCAGCAGTTTAGGGGGGGCTGGGGCCAACGTCCTGACTTTC.

The chain combines TRBV11-2 with TRBJ2-3; TRBD2 is a possible D gene (5 bases). Germline-derived CDR1 and CDR2 are SGHAT and FQNNGV. The CDR3 runs to 15 residues. The ends were cut back, 2 bases at V and 7 bases at J, with 16 bases in the middle. CDR3 DNA: TGTGCCAGCAGCTTACAAGCCCAGCTAGCTAATACGCAGTATTTT. Translation gives CASSLQAQLANTQYF.

The chain employs TRBV21-1 and TRBJ2-2; the tabulated D call, TRBD1, remains unverified against the DNA. TRBV21-1 is given as a pseudogene. The length of the CDR3 is 15 residues. This CDR3 reads CASSKEGDRAGELFF. In DNA form, the CDR3 reads TGTGCCAGCAGCAAAGAGGGGGACAGGGCCGGGGAGCTGTTTTTT.

The chain combines TRBV27 with TRBJ2-3; no clear D. Trimming pared 5 bases from V and 4 bases from J, leaving 16 bases between. From germline, CDR1 is MNHEY and CDR2 SMNVEV (reference sequence). The CDR3 contains 15 residues. The CDR3 sequence: CASSLQMVGSDTQYF. The CDR3 bases are TGTGCCAGCAGTCTTCAAATGGTGGGCTCAGATACGCAGTATTTT.

The genes are TRBV13 and TRBJ2-5, with D unresolved. CDR1 is PRHDT, CDR2 FYEKMQ, per germline (reference sequence). The CDR3 runs 13 residues. The V and J ends lost 3 bases and 2 bases respectively, with 7 bases between them. The CDR3 reads CASSLAIQETQYF. In DNA form, the CDR3 reads TGTGCCAGCAGCTTGGCAATTCAAGAGACCCAGTACTTC.

V gene TRBV10-3 combines with J gene TRBJ1-1, with TRBD1 identical over 8 bases. The germline V gene encodes CDR1 ENHRY and CDR2 SYGVKD. The length of the CDR3 is 12 residues. Germline trimming cut 10 bases from V and 1 base from J; bases unmatched to any gene: 2. CDR3 residues: CATRGQNTEAFF. The CDR3 coding sequence is TGTGCCACCAGGGGGCAGAACACTGAAGCTTTCTTT.

This chain links TRBV14 with TRBJ1-4; 9 bases align to TRBD1. The CDR3 runs 15 residues. The V gene end was trimmed by 4 bases and the J gene end by 7 bases; junction bases not matched to a gene: 7. The germline CDR1 and CDR2 sequences are SGHDN and FVKESK. Written as DNA, the CDR3 is TGTGCCAGCAGCCCCCGACAGGGGGTGGGTGAAAAACTGTTTTTT. It translates to CASSPRQGVGEKLFF.